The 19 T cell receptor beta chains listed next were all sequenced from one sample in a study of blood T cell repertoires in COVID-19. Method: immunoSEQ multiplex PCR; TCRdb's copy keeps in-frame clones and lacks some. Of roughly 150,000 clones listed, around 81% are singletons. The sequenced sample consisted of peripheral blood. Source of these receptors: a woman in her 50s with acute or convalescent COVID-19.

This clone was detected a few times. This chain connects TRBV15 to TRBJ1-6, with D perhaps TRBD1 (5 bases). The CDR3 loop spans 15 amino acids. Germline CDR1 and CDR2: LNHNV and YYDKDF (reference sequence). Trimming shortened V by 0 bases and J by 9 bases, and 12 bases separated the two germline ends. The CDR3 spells CATSRDPGTASPLHF. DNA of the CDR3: TGTGCCACCAGCAGAGACCCAGGGACTGCTTCACCCCTCCACTTT.

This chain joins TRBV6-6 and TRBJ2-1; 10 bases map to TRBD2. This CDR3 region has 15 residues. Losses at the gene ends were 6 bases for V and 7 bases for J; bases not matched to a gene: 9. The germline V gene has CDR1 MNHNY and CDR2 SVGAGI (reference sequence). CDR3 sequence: CASRPSGGAGNEQFF. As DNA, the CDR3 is TGTGCCAGCAGGCCCAGCGGGGGGGCGGGGAATGAGCAGTTCTTC.

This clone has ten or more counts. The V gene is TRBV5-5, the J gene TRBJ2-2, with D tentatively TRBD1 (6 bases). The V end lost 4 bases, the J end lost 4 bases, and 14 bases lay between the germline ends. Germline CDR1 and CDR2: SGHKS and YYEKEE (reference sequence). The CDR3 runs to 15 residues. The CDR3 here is CASSEQGLSTGELFF. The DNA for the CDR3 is TGTGCCAGCAGCGAGCAGGGGCTGAGCACCGGGGAGCTGTTTTTT.

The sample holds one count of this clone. The CDR3 region is CASSLALGLAGGMDTQYF. Written as DNA, the CDR3 is TGTGCCAGCAGCTTAGCGCTCGGACTAGCGGGGGGGATGGATACGCAGTATTTT. The V gene is TRBV7-2, the J gene TRBJ2-3, with 15 bases identical to TRBD2. J lost 6 bases, V lost 0 bases, and 7 bases had no gene match. This CDR3 comprises 18 residues. Looked up from germline, CDR1 is SGHTA and CDR2 is FQGNSA.

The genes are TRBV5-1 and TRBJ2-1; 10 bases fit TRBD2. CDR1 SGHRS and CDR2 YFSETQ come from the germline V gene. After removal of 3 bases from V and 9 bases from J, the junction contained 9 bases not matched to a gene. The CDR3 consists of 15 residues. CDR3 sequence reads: CASSYSAGGPGEQFF. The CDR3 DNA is TGCGCCAGCAGCTACTCAGCGGGGGGGCCGGGTGAGCAGTTCTTC.

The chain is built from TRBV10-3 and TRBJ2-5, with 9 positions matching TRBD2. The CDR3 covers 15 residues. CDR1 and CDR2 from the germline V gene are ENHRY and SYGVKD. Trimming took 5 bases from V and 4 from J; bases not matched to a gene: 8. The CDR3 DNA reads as TGTGCCATCAGTAGAGCGGGGGGTAGGGGAGAGACCCAGTACTTC. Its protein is CAISRAGGRGETQYF.

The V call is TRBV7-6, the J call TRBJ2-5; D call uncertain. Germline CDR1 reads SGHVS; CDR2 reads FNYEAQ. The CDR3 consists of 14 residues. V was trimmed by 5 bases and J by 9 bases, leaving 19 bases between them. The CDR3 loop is CASSPPTQPWAQYF. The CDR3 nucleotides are TGTGCCAGCAGCCCCCCTACACAGCCTTGGGCCCAGTACTTC. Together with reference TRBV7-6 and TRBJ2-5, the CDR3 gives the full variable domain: GAGVSQSPRYKVTKRGQDVALRCDPISGHVSLYWYRQALGQGPEFLTYFNYEAQQDKSGLPNDRFSAERPEGSISTLTIQRTEQRDSAMYRCASSPPTQPWAQYFGPGTRLLVL.

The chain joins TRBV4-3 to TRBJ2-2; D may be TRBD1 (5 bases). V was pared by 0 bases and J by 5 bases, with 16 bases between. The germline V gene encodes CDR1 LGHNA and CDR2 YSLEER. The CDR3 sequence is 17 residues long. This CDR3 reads CASSQENRREYTGELFF. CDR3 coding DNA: TGCGCCAGCAGCCAAGAAAACCGCAGGGAATATACCGGGGAGCTGTTTTTT.

The CDR3 is CASSPYSGDSYNEQFF. CDR3 DNA: TGTGCCAGCAGCCCGTATAGCGGGGACTCCTACAATGAGCAGTTCTTC. This chain connects TRBV7-8 to TRBJ2-1; 8 nucleotides line up with TRBD2. CDR3 length: 16 residues. The germline V gene has CDR1 SGHVS and CDR2 FQNEAQ. Trimming cost V 5 bases and J 0 bases; bases outside gene matches: 6.

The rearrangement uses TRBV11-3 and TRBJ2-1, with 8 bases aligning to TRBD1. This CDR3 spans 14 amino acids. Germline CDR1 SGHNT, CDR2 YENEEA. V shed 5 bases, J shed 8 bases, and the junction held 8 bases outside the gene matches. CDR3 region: CASSKTGVGHEQFF. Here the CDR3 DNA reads TGTGCCAGCAGCAAGACAGGGGTGGGGCATGAGCAGTTCTTC.

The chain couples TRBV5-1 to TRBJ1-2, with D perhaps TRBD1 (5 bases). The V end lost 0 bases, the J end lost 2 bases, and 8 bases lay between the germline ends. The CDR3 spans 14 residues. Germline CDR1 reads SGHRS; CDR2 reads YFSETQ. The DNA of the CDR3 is TGCGCCAGCAGCTTGGCCGGGGGGAACTATGGCTACACCTTC. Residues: CASSLAGGNYGYTF.

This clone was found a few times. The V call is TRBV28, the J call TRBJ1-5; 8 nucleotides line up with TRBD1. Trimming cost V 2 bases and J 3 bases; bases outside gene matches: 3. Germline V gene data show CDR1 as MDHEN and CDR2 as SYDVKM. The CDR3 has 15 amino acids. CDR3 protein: CASSLADRANQPQHF. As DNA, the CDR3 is TGTGCCAGCAGTTTAGCGGACAGGGCCAATCAGCCCCAGCATTTT.

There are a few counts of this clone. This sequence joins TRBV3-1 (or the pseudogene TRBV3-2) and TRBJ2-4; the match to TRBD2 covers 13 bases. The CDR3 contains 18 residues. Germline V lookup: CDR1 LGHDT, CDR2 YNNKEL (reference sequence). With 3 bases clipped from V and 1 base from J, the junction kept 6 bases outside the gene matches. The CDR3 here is CASSHRTSGGAAKNIQYF. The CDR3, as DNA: TGTGCCAGCAGCCATCGAACTAGCGGGGGGGCGGCCAAAAACATTCAGTACTTC.

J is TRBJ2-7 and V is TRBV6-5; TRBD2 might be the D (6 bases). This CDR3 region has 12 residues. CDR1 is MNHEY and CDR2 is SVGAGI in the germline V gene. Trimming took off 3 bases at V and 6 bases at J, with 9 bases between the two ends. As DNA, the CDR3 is TGTGCCAGCAGTTATGGGGGAGGCGAGCAGTACTTC. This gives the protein CASSYGGGEQYF.

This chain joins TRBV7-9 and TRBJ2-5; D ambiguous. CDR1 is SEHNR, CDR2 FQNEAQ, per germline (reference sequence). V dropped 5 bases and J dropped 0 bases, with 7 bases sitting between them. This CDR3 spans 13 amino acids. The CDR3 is CASSDRDQETQYF. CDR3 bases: TGTGCCAGCAGCGACCGGGACCAAGAGACCCAGTACTTC.

The CDR3 nucleotides read TGCAGTGCTAGTATCACAGGGTGGATAGAAGCTTTCTTT. It codes for CSASITGWIEAFF. The chain uses TRBV20-1 and TRBJ1-1; a possible D gene is TRBD1 (6 bases). The CDR3 spans 13 residues. V was trimmed by 3 bases and J by 8 bases, leaving 16 bases between them. The germline gives CDR1 DFQATT, CDR2 SNEGSKA (reference sequence).

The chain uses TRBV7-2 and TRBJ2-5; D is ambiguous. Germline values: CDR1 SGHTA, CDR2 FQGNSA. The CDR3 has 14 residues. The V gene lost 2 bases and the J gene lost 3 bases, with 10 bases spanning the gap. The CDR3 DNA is TGTGCCAGCAGCTTAATGTCCGGAGAAGAGACCCAGTACTTC. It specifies CASSLMSGEETQYF. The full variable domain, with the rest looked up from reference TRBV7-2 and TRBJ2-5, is GAGVSQSPSNKVTEKGKDVELRCDPISGHTALYWYRQSLGQGLEFLIYFQGNSAPDKSGLPSDRFSAERTGGSVSTLTIQRTQQEDSAVYLCASSLMSGEETQYFGPGTRLLVL.

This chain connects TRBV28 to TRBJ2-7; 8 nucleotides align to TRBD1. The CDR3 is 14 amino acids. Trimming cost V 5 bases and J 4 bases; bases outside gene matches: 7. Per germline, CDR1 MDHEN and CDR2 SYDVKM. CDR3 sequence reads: CASSSQGAEYEQYF. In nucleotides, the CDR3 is TGTGCCAGCAGTAGTCAGGGGGCAGAATACGAGCAGTACTTC.

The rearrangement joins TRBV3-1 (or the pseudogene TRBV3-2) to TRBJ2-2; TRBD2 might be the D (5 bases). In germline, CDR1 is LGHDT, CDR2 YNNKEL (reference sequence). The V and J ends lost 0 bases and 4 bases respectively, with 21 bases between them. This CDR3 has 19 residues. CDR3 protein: CASSQDLAGSPLLTGELFF. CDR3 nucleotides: TGTGCCAGCAGCCAAGATTTGGCGGGTTCCCCGTTACTCACCGGGGAGCTGTTTTTT.